Shown below are 10 T cell receptor beta chains from a single sample sequenced in a study of PD-L1 blockade in urothelial cancer. Assay: immunoSEQ multiplex PCR; the TCRdb copy retains only in-frame clones and omits some. The profile shows some 1,600 clones, around a third of them singletons. The sequenced sample was tumor tissue, obtained before atezolizumab (anti-PD-L1) treatment. These TCRs come from a woman aged 55-69 years with urothelial cancer.

This clone was seen a few times. The gene calls are TRBV11-3 and TRBJ2-2; 8 bases fit TRBD1. CDR1 and CDR2 from the germline V gene are SGHNT and YENEEA. The CDR3 consists of 14 residues. V was clipped by 5 bases and J by 6 bases; unmatched bases: 5. In DNA form, the CDR3 reads TGTGCCAGCAGCCTAATACAGGGGGCCGGGGAGCTGTTTTTT. This gives the protein CASSLIQGAGELFF.

Judged by abundance, this clone is large. A read error may produce the germline difference seen at one junction end. This chain uses TRBV23-1 with TRBJ2-7; the D call may be TRBD1 or TRBD2 (5 bases each). TRBV23-1 is treated as an ORF (open reading frame) with a function not yet certain. The CDR3 length is 14 residues. This chain's CDR3 is CASSQSGTPYEQYF. The CDR3 DNA is TGCGCCAGCAGCCAATCCGGGACCCCCTACGAGCAGTACTTC.

This clone was picked up a small number of times. J is TRBJ2-1 and V is TRBV11-3; the match to TRBD1 covers 9 bases. CDR1 is SGHNT and CDR2 is YENEEA in the germline V gene. The length of the CDR3 is 15 residues. Trimming removed 5 bases from V and 4 bases from J; junction bases left unmatched: 6. The CDR3 DNA is TGTGCCAGCAGCATAACAGGGGGCCTTTACAATGAGCAGTTCTTC. Translation: CASSITGGLYNEQFF. Combining the CDR3 with reference TRBV11-3 and TRBJ2-1 gives the whole variable domain EAGVVQSPRYKIIEKKQPVAFWCNPISGHNTLYWYLQNLGQGPELLIRYENEEAVDDSQLPKDRFSAERLKGVDSTLKIQPAELGDSAVYLCASSITGGLYNEQFFGPGTRLTVL.

By frequency in the sample, this clone is medium-sized. The chain joins TRBV11-3 to TRBJ1-3; no clear D gene. V was clipped by 3 bases and J by 0 bases, with 6 bases between them. In germline, CDR1 is SGHNT, CDR2 YENEEA. The CDR3 extends over 14 amino acids. CDR3 sequence: CASSLAGSGNTIYF. The CDR3 DNA sequence: TGTGCCAGCAGCTTGGCAGGCTCTGGAAACACCATATATTTT. The whole variable domain, filled in from reference TRBV11-3 and TRBJ1-3, reads EAGVVQSPRYKIIEKKQPVAFWCNPISGHNTLYWYLQNLGQGPELLIRYENEEAVDDSQLPKDRFSAERLKGVDSTLKIQPAELGDSAVYLCASSLAGSGNTIYFGEGSWLTVV.

This chain joins TRBV25-1 and TRBJ1-3; D gene ambiguous. This CDR3 is 16 amino acids long. Trimming stripped 5 bases from V and 1 base from J, with 15 bases between. Looked up from germline, CDR1 is MGHDK and CDR2 is SYGVNS. The CDR3: CASSPMRTVSGNTIYF. CDR3 sequence (DNA): TGTGCCAGCAGTCCAATGCGGACCGTTTCTGGAAACACCATATATTTT. The complete variable domain, with remaining parts taken from reference TRBV25-1 and TRBJ1-3, reads EADIYQTPRYLVIGTGKKITLECSQTMGHDKMYWYQQDPGMELHLIHYSYGVNSTEKGDLSSESTVSRIRTEHFPLTLESARPSHTSQYLCASSPMRTVSGNTIYFGEGSWLTVV.

The chain has TRBV15 and TRBJ2-2; no clear D gene. The CDR3 runs 14 residues. V was trimmed by 0 bases and J by 9 bases, leaving 11 bases between them. In germline, CDR1 is LNHNV, CDR2 YYDKDF (reference sequence). DNA for the CDR3: TGTGCCACCAGCAGAGATTGGCGAGTATGGGAGCTGTTTTTT. Its translation is CATSRDWRVWELFF.

V is TRBV10-2 and J is TRBJ2-7; TRBD1 matches at 10 bases. The ends lost 5 bases at V and 1 base at J; junction bases unmatched: 2. The germline CDR1 and CDR2 sequences are WSHSY and SAAADI. The CDR3 spans 14 residues. The CDR3 loop is CASSLDRGSYEQYF. Here the CDR3 DNA reads TGCGCCAGCAGTTTGGACAGGGGGTCCTACGAGCAGTACTTC.

This clone was counted only a few times. The V and J genes are TRBV6-8 and TRBJ1-4; D may be TRBD1 (6 bases). The V end lost 10 bases, the J end lost 8 bases, and 20 bases lay between the germline ends. Germline V gene lookup returns CDR1 MNHGY and CDR2 SAAAGT. This CDR3 has 14 residues. CDR3 sequence reads: CAIRGGDLKEKLFF. CDR3 DNA sequence: TGTGCCATCAGGGGAGGGGACTTAAAGGAAAAACTGTTTTTT.

The J gene is TRBJ1-2, the V gene TRBV19; TRBD1 aligns across 8 bases. Germline CDR1 LNHDA, CDR2 SQIVND (reference sequence). The V gene end was trimmed by 5 bases and the J gene end by 14 bases; junction bases not matched to a gene: 7. The CDR3 extends over 11 amino acids. The CDR3 bases are TGTGCCAGTAGTGAGAGGACAGGGCCGACCTTC. Residues: CASSERTGPTF.

V and J are TRBV15 and TRBJ2-5, with D maybe TRBD2 (6 bases). The CDR3 sequence is 14 residues long. Trimming pared 3 bases from V and 4 bases from J, leaving 12 bases between. Per the germline V gene, CDR1 is LNHNV and CDR2 is YYDKDF (reference sequence). CDR3 residues: CATSRQMGGETQYF. As DNA, the CDR3 is TGTGCCACCAGCAGGCAGATGGGGGGAGAGACCCAGTACTTC.